The 6 T cell receptor beta chains presented below share a single source sample, sequenced in a study of PD-1 blockade in classical Hodgkin lymphoma. The time point: cycle 4 day 1 (C4D1), after less than 7 weeks of nivolumab. All trial patients relapsed after autologous stem cell transplantation. The table came from immunoSEQ multiplex PCR; TCRdb's copy has only in-frame clones and leaves some out. In the table there are 80,000 to 100,000 clones, roughly 91% of which are singletons. The sequenced sample was peripheral blood mononuclear cells (PBMCs), obtained before the fourth cycle of nivolumab. The receptor set was obtained from a human donor with classical Hodgkin lymphoma.

The chain has TRBV30 and TRBJ2-7; possibly TRBD2 for D (5 bases). The V end lost 2 bases, the J end lost 0 bases, and 14 bases lay between the germline ends. Germline V gene sequence: CDR1 GTSNPN, CDR2 SVGIG (reference sequence). The CDR3 has 15 residues. The CDR3 spells CAWSLEVLPSYEQYF. CDR3 coding DNA: TGTGCCTGGAGTCTGGAGGTACTTCCCTCCTACGAGCAGTACTTC.

This rearrangement joins TRBV28 to TRBJ2-5; 7 bases align to TRBD1. Germline CDR1 MDHEN, CDR2 SYDVKM. V shed 5 bases and J 0 bases; nucleotides not matched to a gene: 3. This CDR3 region has 14 residues. CDR3 sequence: CASSARGYQETQYF. CDR3 nucleotide sequence: TGTGCCAGCAGTGCCAGGGGGTACCAAGAGACCCAGTACTTC. Full variable domain (outside the CDR3, taken from reference TRBV28 and TRBJ2-5): DVKVTQSSRYLVKRTGEKVFLECVQDMDHENMFWYRQDPGLGLRLIYFSYDVKMKEKGDIPEGYSVSREKKERFSLILESASTNQTSMYLCASSARGYQETQYFGPGTRLLVL.

The chain's CDR3 is CASIEATGTTFIYTF. The CDR3 DNA is TGTGCCAGCATCGAAGCAACCGGGACCACTTTTATCTACACCTTC. The V and J genes are TRBV2 and TRBJ1-2; TRBD1 might be the D (5 bases). Deletions cut 7 bases from V and 10 bases from J, with 25 bases between. Per the germline V gene, CDR1 is SNHLY and CDR2 is FYNNEI. The CDR3 consists of 15 residues.

The chain couples TRBV9 to TRBJ1-2; TRBD1 matches at 7 bases. With 0 bases clipped from V and 3 bases from J, the junction kept 8 bases outside the gene matches. Per germline, CDR1 SGDLS and CDR2 YYNGEE. The CDR3 extends over 16 amino acids. The CDR3 loop is CASSVAGGGGDYGYTF. The CDR3 DNA reads TGTGCCAGCAGCGTAGCAGGCGGAGGGGGCGACTATGGCTACACCTTC.

The chain joins TRBV27 to TRBJ1-2, with TRBD1 matching over 11 bases. The trim removed 1 base at V and 3 bases at J, leaving 1 base unmatched. CDR3 size: 15 residues. CDR1 is MNHEY, CDR2 SMNVEV, per germline (reference sequence). The DNA for the CDR3 is TGTGCCAGCAGTTTATGGGGACAGGGGGACTATGGCTACACCTTC. Its protein product is CASSLWGQGDYGYTF.

As DNA, the CDR3 is TGTGCCAGCAGCGTTTCCGGGACTAGCTTCAATGAGCAGTTCTTC. Translated, it gives CASSVSGTSFNEQFF. The rearrangement uses TRBV9 and TRBJ2-1, with 9 positions matching TRBD2. The CDR3 extends over 15 amino acids. The V and J ends lost 2 bases and 6 bases, in that order; junction bases with no gene match: 6. Germline values: CDR1 SGDLS, CDR2 YYNGEE.